This T cell receptor beta chain was documented in a study of blood T cell repertoires in COVID-19 (dated by TCRdb to 2018 to 2020). Describing the broader study: Collaborator samples came from the United States, Italy and Spain and covered acute and convalescent phases of COVID-19. Samples came from the ongoing ImmuneRACE study (first 160 participants) plus 1,254 subjects from 6 global collaborators. The material from the prospective study consisted of cDNA or gDNA derived from T cells, B-cell-depleted T cells, or PBMCs. Deeply sampled blood TCRbeta repertoires from subjects exposed to, actively infected with, or recovered from COVID-19 were included in the dataset. Nearly every sample came with metadata listing a de-identified subject ID, COVID-19 status, age in years and sex. A freely available public database, intended as a resource for researchers studying the immune response to SARS-CoV-2, is where the repertoires were released. Where available, HLA class I and class II types were taken from metadata supplied by the sample provider and were not determined by assay-based typing.

TCRbeta CDR3 regions were amplified from genomic DNA by means of the immunoSEQ Assay, a bias-controlled multiplex PCR. The authors' pipeline ran thus. Nucleated cell counts per sample were estimated from amplification of reference gene primers within the assay. Sequence reads were collapsed and filtered to measure the absolute abundance of every unique TCRbeta CDR3 rearrangement. For each sample, productive Simpson clonality was calculated as the square root of Simpson's diversity index across productive rearrangements. As stored in TCRdb, this immuneACCESS dataset retains in-frame rearrangements with V and J assigned. A fraction of the clones does not appear; measured against another copy, unresolved V genes explain less than half of the discrepancy, and the remainder lacks a known reason. V and J calls and clone size are given by that table; D and trimming were obtained from the DNA. Recorded for this sample are some 70,000 clones; about 90% of them occurred a single time. The ten biggest clones cover around 7.9% of the sample.

Whole blood was collected in K2EDTA tubes by collaborating institutions according to the institutions' own protocols. Collaborator samples were shipped for TCRbeta analysis as frozen whole blood, isolated PBMCs, or DNA extracted from either sample type. CDR1 and CDR2 (LGHDT, YNNKEL) derive from the germline V gene (reference sequence). At the junction V is shortened by 1 base and J by 6 bases; bases outside the gene matches: 2. There are 13 amino acids in the CDR3, from cysteine to phenylalanine inclusive. CDR3 DNA only is kept here, 39 bases in frame from base 1. Findings and caveats that apply to the study as a whole: The amount of clinical and demographic metadata varied by source and participant and was provided uncurated.

Concerning this clone: Its specific antigen is unknown. Per-base quality was not reported, and no clone a single base away is much larger than it.

The receptor was derived from a man aged 50-60 years with active COVID-19. The V and J segments used are TRBV3-1 (or the pseudogene TRBV3-2) and TRBJ1-2; 7 bases in between match TRBD1. Input material: peripheral blood. CDR3 protein: CASSQAGTDGYTF. The nucleotide sequence is given as TGTGCCAGCAGCCAAGCTGGGACAGATGGCTACACCTTC.